This T cell receptor (beta chain) is from a study of human T cells and chemical hapten exposure. Study-level information: Variation in per-sample TCR yields came mainly from small pooled library volume differences. General observations from the study: DPC sensitization did not alter TCRs above 1 in 1000 frequency.

The CDR3 has 15 amino acids. J was trimmed by 5 bases and V by 1 base; bases with no gene match: 10. Looked up from germline, CDR1 is SQVTM and CDR2 is ANQGSEA. Remarks on this clonotype: Its antigen is still unknown.

TCRdb re-derived calls from the RACE reads in MiXCR, one entry per CDR3 protein. The table records 200,000 to 300,000 distinct CDR3 sequences, 7.5% to 10% of them present only once. The time point: pre-sensitization, week 0. Stated treatment: therapeutic diphenylcyclopropenone sensitization with weekly scalp DPC. Blood collection happened ahead of applying each patch test. The genes are TRBV29-1 and TRBJ2-5; 7 bases are a match to TRBD2. This TCR came from a woman aged 40 to 50 with alopecia areata. Some clones in this sample may be carry-over from other donors' samples. Sequenced here: whole blood, sampled in connection with sensitization to the hapten diphenylcyclopropenone (DPC). The CDR3 region has the DNA TGCAGCGTTGAAGTGACCGGCGGGAGAGCGGAGACCCAGTACTTC. This translates into CSVEVTGGRAETQYF.